This TCR beta chain was captured in a study of Graves' ophthalmopathy and Graves' hyperthyroidism. The authors amplified TCR beta CDR3 regions from RNA transcripts. Second-round multiplex PCR followed a first-round RT-PCR using HTBI primers. MiXCR, run by TCRdb on the multiplex PCR reads, gives a single entry per CDR3 protein. Of roughly 410,000 distinct CDR3 sequences in the sample, 15% were seen once. The ends lost 0 bases at V and 2 bases at J; junction bases unmatched: 6. This CDR3 spans 16 amino acids. Germline V gene sequence: CDR1 SGHRS, CDR2 YFSETQ. This rearrangement joins TRBV5-1 to TRBJ2-5; 8 bases agree with TRBD2. This receptor was identified in a woman aged 18-29 years with stable Graves' hyperthyroidism. Input material: peripheral blood. In DNA form, the CDR3 reads TGCGCCAGCAGCTTGGAGCCGGGGGGGGGTCAAGAGACCCAGTACTTC. It specifies CASSLEPGGGQETQYF.